A selection of T cell receptor beta chains follows, all from one sample in a study of blood T cell repertoires in COVID-19. Some clones are missing from TCRdb's copy, which holds only in-frame ones; the method was immunoSEQ multiplex PCR. The table lists over 200,000 clones, around nine tenths of them singletons. Input material: PBMCs or T cells enriched from blood (not recorded which). These receptors originate from a man aged 30 to 45 who had recovered from COVID-19. The CDR3 runs from the conserved cysteine through the conserved F or W. A D gene is named only where the DNA matches it firmly. Only part of the rows carry a size: once, few, many, or a class if the clone is expanded.

abundance,v_gene,d_gene,j_gene,CDR3aa,CDR3nt
NA,TRBV6-5,TRBD2,TRBJ2-1,CASGWTSAEQFF,TGTGCCAGCGGTTGGACTAGCGCTGAGCAGTTCTTC
NA,TRBV7-9,TRBD1,TRBJ1-2,CASEPPGGGYTF,TGTGCCAGCGAGCCTCCAGGGGGTGGCTACACCTTC
NA,TRBV3-1/TRBV3-2,TRBD1,TRBJ1-1,CASSYGGQGNTEAFF,TGTGCCAGCAGCTATGGAGGACAGGGGAACACTGAAGCTTTCTTT
NA,TRBV9,TRBD2,TRBJ2-2,CASSVSIEEGGSTGELFF,TGTGCCAGCAGCGTATCCATCGAGGAGGGAGGGAGCACCGGGGAGCTGTTTTTT
NA,TRBV1,NA,TRBJ2-1,CTSSQLTNNNEQFF,TGCACCAGCAGCCAACTTACTAATAACAATGAGCAGTTCTTC
NA,TRBV5-1,TRBD1,TRBJ2-1,CASSLAPTGGDLNEQFF,TGCGCCAGCAGCTTGGCCCCTACAGGGGGCGATCTCAATGAGCAGTTCTTC
NA,TRBV10-1,NA,TRBJ1-5,CASSPGSNQPQHF,TGCGCCAGCAGTCCAGGTAGCAATCAGCCCCAGCATTTT
NA,TRBV7-8,NA,TRBJ1-1,CASSSQENTEAFF,TGTGCCAGCAGTTCACAAGAGAACACTGAAGCTTTCTTT
NA,TRBV10-3,TRBD2,TRBJ2-7,CAISEGVPGRVYEQYF,TGTGCCATCAGTGAAGGTGTCCCTGGGAGGGTATACGAGCAGTACTTC
NA,TRBV7-3,NA,TRBJ2-2,CASSSHGLSANTGELFF,TGTGCCAGCAGCTCACACGGACTATCCGCGAACACCGGGGAGCTGTTTTTT
NA,TRBV6-2/TRBV6-3,TRBD2,TRBJ2-2,CASSLSGSAGELFF,TGTGCCAGCAGTTTAAGCGGGAGCGCCGGGGAGCTGTTTTTT
once,TRBV24-1,NA,TRBJ1-2,CATSETDSAGYTF,TGTGCCACCAGTGAGACAGATTCGGCAGGCTACACCTTC
few,TRBV14,TRBD1,TRBJ1-1,CASSQGTAFSSEAFF,TGTGCCAGCAGCCAGGGGACAGCGTTCAGCTCTGAAGCTTTCTTT
NA,TRBV10-2,TRBD1,TRBJ1-1,CASSPTGVLLNTEAFF,TGCGCCAGCAGTCCTACAGGGGTCCTCCTGAACACTGAAGCTTTCTTT
NA,TRBV20-1,NA,TRBJ1-5,CSASSTGNQPQHF,TGCAGTGCTAGTTCGACAGGCAATCAGCCCCAGCATTTT
NA,TRBV2,NA,TRBJ2-1,CASSPEYNEQFF,TGTGCCAGCAGCCCGGAGTACAATGAGCAGTTCTTC
NA,TRBV30,NA,TRBJ2-2,CAWSVSSSYTGELFF,TGTGCCTGGAGTGTTTCGTCTTCGTACACCGGGGAGCTGTTTTTT
NA,TRBV11-2,TRBD1,TRBJ1-2,CASSLEQGSYGYTF,TGTGCCAGCAGCTTAGAACAGGGGAGCTATGGCTACACCTTC
NA,TRBV5-6,TRBD1,TRBJ1-4,CASSSKNRGRDEKLFF,TGTGCCAGCAGCTCGAAAAACAGGGGGCGGGATGAAAAACTGTTTTTT
NA,TRBV20-1,NA,TRBJ1-1,CSASMGQNTEAFF,TGCAGTGCTAGTATGGGGCAGAACACTGAAGCTTTCTTT
NA,TRBV28,TRBD1,TRBJ1-2,CASSWGTGGNGGGYTF,TGTGCCAGCAGTTGGGGGACAGGGGGGAATGGTGGTGGCTACACCTTC
NA,TRBV28,TRBD2,TRBJ2-1,CASSSSGYNEQFF,TGTGCCAGCAGTTCTAGCGGCTACAATGAGCAGTTCTTC
NA,TRBV14,NA,TRBJ1-6,CASSQETAPYNSPLHF,TGTGCCAGCAGCCAAGAGACAGCCCCCTATAATTCACCCCTCCACTTT
NA,TRBV19,TRBD1,TRBJ1-6,CASSIPGQNNSPLHF,TGTGCCAGTAGTATTCCGGGACAGAATAATTCACCCCTCCACTTT
NA,TRBV4-3,NA,TRBJ2-7,CASSQDRGGQYF,TGCGCCAGCAGCCAAGATAGGGGGGGGCAGTACTTC
NA,TRBV18,NA,TRBJ1-1,CASSAVTEAFF,TGTGCCAGCTCAGCGGTCACTGAAGCTTTCTTT
NA,TRBV7-8,NA,TRBJ1-4,CASSLQGITNEKLFF,TGTGCCAGCAGCTTACAGGGAATAACTAATGAAAAACTGTTTTTT
NA,TRBV29-1,NA,TRBJ2-7,CSVSETLRGQYF,TGCAGCGTTTCTGAGACCTTACGAGGGCAGTACTTC
NA,TRBV9,TRBD2,TRBJ2-1,CASSAGGGDPRSYNEQFF,TGTGCCAGCAGCGCGGGAGGGGGGGATCCCCGCTCCTACAATGAGCAGTTCTTC
NA,TRBV28,TRBD1,TRBJ1-1,CATRDRRNTEAFF,TGTGCCACAAGGGACAGACGGAACACTGAAGCTTTCTTT
once,TRBV5-1,TRBD1,TRBJ2-1,CASSSGTGKNNEQFF,TGCGCCAGCAGCTCCGGGACAGGGAAAAACAATGAGCAGTTCTTC
NA,TRBV7-2,NA,TRBJ2-1,CASSLAPGLSYNEQFF,TGTGCCAGCAGCTTAGCCCCAGGACTCTCCTACAATGAGCAGTTCTTC
few,TRBV19,TRBD1,TRBJ2-7,CASSKTGTAYEQYF,TGTGCCAGTAGTAAAACCGGGACAGCCTACGAGCAGTACTTC
NA,TRBV7-9,TRBD2,TRBJ2-6,CASSSPRLAEPSGANVLTF,TGTGCCAGCAGTTCCCCGAGACTAGCGGAACCTTCCGGGGCCAACGTCCTGACTTTC
NA,TRBV28,NA,TRBJ2-6,CASGAGTSPGANVLTF,TGTGCCAGTGGGGCAGGGACATCCCCTGGGGCCAACGTCCTGACTTTC
NA,TRBV5-4,TRBD2,TRBJ2-1,CASSYWGSGSTSEQFF,TGTGCCAGCAGCTATTGGGGTAGCGGGAGTACCAGTGAGCAGTTCTTC
NA,TRBV7-2,TRBD2,TRBJ2-1,CASSPRLAGGRNEQFF,TGTGCCAGCAGCCCCAGACTAGCGGGGGGGCGCAATGAGCAGTTCTTC
NA,TRBV5-1,TRBD2,TRBJ2-7,CASRAGDPYEQYF,TGCGCCAGCAGAGCGGGGGATCCCTACGAGCAGTACTTC
NA,TRBV6-5,TRBD1,TRBJ1-1,CASNNRDRGWAFF,TGTGCCAGCAACAACCGGGACAGGGGGTGGGCTTTCTTT
NA,TRBV5-1,TRBD1,TRBJ2-7,CASSLGRGQGSYEQYF,TGCGCCAGCAGTTTGGGTCGGGGACAGGGGAGCTACGAGCAGTACTTC
NA,TRBV10-3,NA,TRBJ1-5,CAISESGQPQHF,TGTGCCATCAGTGAGAGTGGCCAGCCCCAGCATTTT
NA,TRBV12-3/TRBV12-4,NA,TRBJ1-2,CASSFSVYGYTF,TGTGCCAGCAGTTTTTCGGTCTATGGCTACACCTTC
once,TRBV7-8,TRBD1,TRBJ1-5,CASSLDRVSNQPQHF,TGTGCCAGCAGCTTGGACAGGGTGAGCAATCAGCCCCAGCATTTT
once,TRBV19,NA,TRBJ1-2,CASSLRGLHGYTF,TGTGCCAGTAGTCTCCGGGGACTTCATGGCTACACCTTC
NA,TRBV27,TRBD2,TRBJ2-3,CASSLAGGTDTQYF,TGTGCCAGCAGTTTAGCGGGAGGCACAGATACGCAGTATTTT
NA,TRBV7-4,NA,TRBJ1-5,CASSHAYGGGSNQPQHF,TGTGCCAGCAGCCACGCATACGGGGGGGGGAGCAATCAGCCCCAGCATTTT
NA,TRBV6-5,NA,TRBJ1-3,CASSSGKDTIYF,TGTGCCAGCAGTTCAGGGAAGGACACCATATATTTT
NA,TRBV5-6,TRBD1,TRBJ1-5,CASSFRGTYQPQHF,TGTGCCAGCAGCTTCAGGGGGACTTATCAGCCCCAGCATTTT
NA,TRBV7-3,NA,TRBJ2-2,CASSLQGPTTGELFF,TGTGCCAGCAGCTTACAGGGCCCGACCACCGGGGAGCTGTTTTTT
NA,TRBV5-1,NA,TRBJ2-1,CASSLLPGDHEQFF,TGCGCCAGCAGCTTGCTACCGGGAGACCATGAGCAGTTCTTC
NA,TRBV28,TRBD2,TRBJ2-1,CASSWREANEQFF,TGTGCCAGCAGTTGGCGGGAGGCCAATGAGCAGTTCTTC
NA,TRBV29-1,TRBD2,TRBJ2-1,CSVVSALGGNEQFF,TGCAGCGTCGTCAGCGCCTTGGGGGGGAATGAGCAGTTCTTC
NA,TRBV19,NA,TRBJ2-3,CASSMGPGRGNTQYF,TGTGCCAGTAGTATGGGCCCTGGCAGGGGTAATACGCAGTATTTT
once,TRBV19,TRBD1,TRBJ1-5,CASRGQTNQPQHF,TGTGCCAGTAGGGGACAGACAAATCAGCCCCAGCATTTT